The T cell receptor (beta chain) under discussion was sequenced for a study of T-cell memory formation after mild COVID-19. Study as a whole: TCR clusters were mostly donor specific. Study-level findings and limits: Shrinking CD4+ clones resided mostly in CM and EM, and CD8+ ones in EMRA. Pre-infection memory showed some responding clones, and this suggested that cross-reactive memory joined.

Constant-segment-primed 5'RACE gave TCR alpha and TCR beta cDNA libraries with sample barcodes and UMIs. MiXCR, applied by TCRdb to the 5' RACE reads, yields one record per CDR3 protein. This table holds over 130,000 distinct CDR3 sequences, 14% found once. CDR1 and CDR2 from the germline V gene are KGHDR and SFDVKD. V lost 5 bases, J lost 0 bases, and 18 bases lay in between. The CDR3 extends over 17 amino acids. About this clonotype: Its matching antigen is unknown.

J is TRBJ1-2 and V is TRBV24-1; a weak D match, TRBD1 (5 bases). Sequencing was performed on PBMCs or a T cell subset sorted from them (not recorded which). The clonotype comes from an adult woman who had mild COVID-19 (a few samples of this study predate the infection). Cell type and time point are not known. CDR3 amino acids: CATSGPEAGMPNYGYTF. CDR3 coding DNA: TGTGCCACCAGTGGACCCGAGGCAGGGATGCCTAACTATGGCTACACCTTC.